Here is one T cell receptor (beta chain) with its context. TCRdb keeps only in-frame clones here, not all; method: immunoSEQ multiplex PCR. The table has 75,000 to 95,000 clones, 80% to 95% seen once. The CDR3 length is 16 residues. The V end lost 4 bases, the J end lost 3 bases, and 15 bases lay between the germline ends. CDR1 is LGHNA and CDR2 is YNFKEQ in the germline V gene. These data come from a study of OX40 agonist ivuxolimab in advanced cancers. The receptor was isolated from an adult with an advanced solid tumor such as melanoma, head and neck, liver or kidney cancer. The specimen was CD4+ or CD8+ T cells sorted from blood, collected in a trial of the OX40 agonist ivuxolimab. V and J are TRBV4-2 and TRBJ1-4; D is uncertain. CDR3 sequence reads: CASSPHTAPPNEKLFF. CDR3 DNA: TGTGCCAGCAGCCCGCACACAGCTCCACCTAATGAAAAACTGTTTTTT.